Presented here are 25 T cell receptor beta chains from one specimen sequenced in a study of T cell changes during pregnancy in multiple sclerosis. Using immunoSEQ multiplex PCR, the repertoire was profiled, and TCRdb retains in-frame clones only, with some absent. The sample holds approximately 100,000 clones, around 92% seen once. The material sequenced was peripheral blood, taken in the second trimester of pregnancy. The source is a female donor with multiple sclerosis, enrolled in a pregnancy study.

J is TRBJ2-7 and V is TRBV4-1; no firm D call. The CDR3 contains 13 residues. V lost 0 bases, J lost 2 bases, and 5 bases lay in between. CDR1 and CDR2 from the germline V gene are MGHRA and YSYEKL. The CDR3 reads CASSQDQAYEQYF. DNA for the CDR3: TGCGCCAGCAGCCAAGATCAGGCCTACGAGCAGTACTTC.

The V and J genes are TRBV19 and TRBJ1-2; D unclear. This CDR3 contains 16 residues. Germline CDR1 reads LNHDA; CDR2 reads SQIVND (reference sequence). Between the trimmed V and J ends, which lost 2 bases and 8 bases, there was a span of 21 bases. The CDR3 nucleotides are TGTGCCAGTAGTATACCACCTTCGACACCCTCCCAGGGCTACACCTTC. Protein: CASSIPPSTPSQGYTF. Variable domain in full (rest from reference TRBV19 and TRBJ1-2): DGGITQSPKYLFRKEGQNVTLSCEQNLNHDAMYWYRQDPGQGLRLIYYSQIVNDFQKGDIAEGYSVSREKKESFPLTVTSAQKNPTAFYLCASSIPPSTPSQGYTFGSGTRLTVV.

This rearrangement joins TRBV9 to TRBJ1-6; D is unclear. V was pared by 0 bases and J by 2 bases, with 6 bases between. Germline CDR1 is SGDLS and CDR2 is YYNGEE. This CDR3 has 15 residues. The CDR3, as DNA: TGTGCCAGCAGCGTAGGAGGCCCCTATAATTCACCCCTCCACTTT. This encodes CASSVGGPYNSPLHF.

In nucleotides, the CDR3 is TGTGCCAGCATGAATAGCGGGCTCCCCGACAATGAGCAGTTCTTC. It yields the protein CASMNSGLPDNEQFF. The rearrangement joins TRBV28 to TRBJ2-1, with TRBD2 identical over 7 bases. The CDR3 consists of 15 residues. The V gene's germline CDR1 is MDHEN and CDR2 SYDVKM. The V gene end was trimmed by 7 bases and the J gene end by 5 bases; junction bases not matched to a gene: 11.

The rearrangement links TRBV10-3 to TRBJ2-1, with D possibly being TRBD2 (5 bases). The CDR3 consists of 17 residues. Germline V CDR1 and CDR2: ENHRY, SYGVKD. Trimming took 5 bases from V and 0 from J, leaving 17 bases between them. The chain's CDR3 is CAISTGRRGGSYNEQFF. The CDR3 DNA sequence: TGTGCCATCAGTACGGGCCGGAGAGGAGGCTCCTACAATGAGCAGTTCTTC.

This chain joins TRBV5-1 and TRBJ2-1, with TRBD2 matching over 10 bases. This CDR3 has 16 residues. V lost 0 bases, J lost 8 bases, and 8 bases stayed unmatched. The germline V gene encodes CDR1 SGHRS and CDR2 YFSETQ. The CDR3 reads CASSLGAGGPWDEQFF. CDR3 coding DNA: TGCGCCAGCAGCTTGGGAGCGGGAGGGCCTTGGGATGAGCAGTTCTTC.

This clone was detected many times. The V gene is TRBV15, the J gene TRBJ2-5; D not certain. Trimming took 8 bases from V and 2 from J, leaving 6 bases between them. Germline CDR1 reads LNHNV; CDR2 reads YYDKDF (reference sequence). The CDR3 is 11 amino acids. In nucleotides, the CDR3 is TGTGCCACCTTGCAGCAAGAGACCCAGTACTTC. Its translation is CATLQQETQYF. The full variable domain, rest sourced from reference TRBV15 and TRBJ2-5, is DAMVIQNPRYQVTQFGKPVTLSCSQTLNHNVMYWYQQKSSQAPKLLFHYYDKDFNNEADTPDNFQSRRPNTSFCFLDIRSPGLGDTAMYLCATLQQETQYFGPGTRLLVL.

This chain joins TRBV25-1 and TRBJ2-6, with TRBD1 identical over 8 bases. The junction had 10 bases not matched to a gene; V was cut back by 5 bases and J by 4 bases. The CDR3 has 17 residues. Germline loops: CDR1 MGHDK, CDR2 SYGVNS. DNA of the CDR3: TGTGCCAGCAGTAGATTGACAGGGGTGGCAGGGGCCAACGTCCTGACTTTC. It is translated as CASSRLTGVAGANVLTF.

The chain carries TRBV9 and TRBJ1-1, with D perhaps TRBD1 (5 bases). CDR3 size: 13 residues. Per the germline V gene, CDR1 is SGDLS and CDR2 is YYNGEE. Trimming removed 4 bases from V and 1 base from J, with 8 bases in between. The CDR3 region is CASSTTGNTEAFF. The CDR3 DNA reads as TGTGCCAGCAGCACCACAGGGAACACTGAAGCTTTCTTT.

V and J are TRBV28 and TRBJ2-7; D gene unclear. The CDR3 length is 12 residues. Germline values: CDR1 MDHEN, CDR2 SYDVKM. Trimming removed 5 bases at V and 6 bases at J, with 11 bases between. The CDR3 DNA is TGTGCCAGCAGTCTGAACTACGCCGAGCAGTACTTC. Its protein product is CASSLNYAEQYF. Based on the CDR3 plus reference TRBV28 and TRBJ2-7, the full variable domain is DVKVTQSSRYLVKRTGEKVFLECVQDMDHENMFWYRQDPGLGLRLIYFSYDVKMKEKGDIPEGYSVSREKKERFSLILESASTNQTSMYLCASSLNYAEQYFGPGTRLTVT.

The V and J genes are TRBV6-1 and TRBJ2-7; no definite D call. The germline CDR1 and CDR2 sequences are MNHNS and SASEGT. The V end was cut by 2 bases, the J end by 0 bases, with 8 bases between. This CDR3 contains 14 residues. This chain's CDR3 is CASSERVASYEQYF. Written as DNA, the CDR3 is TGTGCCAGCAGTGAAAGAGTAGCCTCCTACGAGCAGTACTTC.

V and J are TRBV4-3 and TRBJ1-6; D possibly corresponds to TRBD1 (5 bases). CDR1 LGHNA and CDR2 YSLEER come from the germline V gene. The length of the CDR3 is 15 residues. V lost 0 bases and J lost 4, with 7 bases in between. For the CDR3, the DNA is TGCGCCAGCAGCCAAGATGACAGATATAATTCACCCCTCCACTTT. It is translated as CASSQDDRYNSPLHF.

The CDR3 bases are TGCGCCAGCAGCCAATTAGGAGGAACCTACGAGCAGTACTTC. Its translation: CASSQLGGTYEQYF. The chain links TRBV4-1 to TRBJ2-7; D is perhaps TRBD2 (5 bases). The CDR3 has 14 amino acids. V was pared by 2 bases and J by 2 bases, with 10 bases between. Germline CDR1 is MGHRA and CDR2 is YSYEKL.

The chain has TRBV6-1 and TRBJ1-5, with a possible D match to TRBD1 (6 bases). Trimming took 7 bases from V and 2 from J, leaving 15 bases between them. Germline V gene lookup returns CDR1 MNHNS and CDR2 SASEGT. The CDR3 has 15 amino acids. In DNA form, the CDR3 reads TGTGCCAGCAATCCAACAGGGATCGGCAATCAGCCCCAGCATTTT. Residues: CASNPTGIGNQPQHF.

In DNA, the CDR3 is TGTGCCAGCAGTGATTCTCGAACAGGGCTTAACAGAAACACCATATATTTT. Amino acids: CASSDSRTGLNRNTIYF. This chain connects TRBV25-1 to TRBJ1-3; tentative D call: TRBD1 (6 bases). Germline V gene lookup returns CDR1 MGHDK and CDR2 SYGVNS. V lost 3 bases to trimming and J lost 5 bases, with 20 bases between them. This CDR3 has 17 residues.

This rearrangement joins TRBV7-9 to TRBJ1-4; a weak D match, TRBD1 (5 bases). The CDR3 contains 17 residues. Per germline, CDR1 SEHNR and CDR2 FQNEAQ (reference sequence). V dropped 4 bases and J dropped 3 bases, with 18 bases sitting between them. The CDR3 DNA is TGTGCCAGCAGCTCCAGACAGCCTAGGGTTGCTAATGAAAAACTGTTTTTT. This translates into CASSSRQPRVANEKLFF.

The chain uses TRBV29-1 and TRBJ1-2; 11 positions match TRBD1. Germline loops: CDR1 SQVTM, CDR2 ANQGSEA. J lost 6 bases, V lost 4 bases, and 7 bases had no gene match. This CDR3 spans 14 amino acids. The CDR3 loop reads CSVGPGTGGNGYTF. The CDR3 DNA reads as TGCAGCGTTGGGCCCGGGACAGGGGGAAATGGCTACACCTTC.

The rearrangement uses TRBV4-2 and TRBJ1-2; 8 bases match TRBD1. CDR3 size: 17 residues. Germline CDR1 and CDR2: LGHNA and YNFKEQ. J gave up 5 bases and V 0 bases, and 11 bases lay outside the gene matches. CDR3 in amino acids: CASSQDALGTGVYGYTF. Written as DNA, the CDR3 is TGTGCCAGCAGCCAAGACGCCTTGGGGACAGGAGTTTATGGCTACACCTTC.

The chain joins TRBV7-2 to TRBJ2-3; D is ambiguous. The CDR3 runs 12 residues. Germline values: CDR1 SGHTA, CDR2 FQGNSA. Trimming stripped 1 base from V and 6 bases from J, with 5 bases between. The CDR3 reads CASSLGVDTQYF. CDR3 bases: TGTGCCAGCAGCTTAGGAGTGGATACGCAGTATTTT.

The chain combines TRBV29-1 with TRBJ1-1; D gene uncertain. Germline V CDR1 and CDR2: SQVTM, ANQGSEA. V gave up 4 bases and J gave up 0 bases, with 9 bases separating them. This CDR3 contains 13 residues. The CDR3 DNA sequence: TGCAGCGTTGTCGCGGGGTTGAACACTGAAGCTTTCTTT. Translation gives CSVVAGLNTEAFF.

Only one count was recorded for this clone. The rearrangement joins TRBV19 to TRBJ1-5; D is ambiguous. The V gene lost 8 bases and the J gene lost 2 bases, with 13 bases spanning the gap. The CDR3 consists of 14 residues. Germline loops: CDR1 LNHDA, CDR2 SQIVND (reference sequence). CDR3 protein: CASAGLRGNQPQHF. The CDR3 DNA is TGTGCCAGTGCGGGTCTCCGGGGCAATCAGCCCCAGCATTTT. Full variable domain (remainder filled in from reference TRBV19 and TRBJ1-5): DGGITQSPKYLFRKEGQNVTLSCEQNLNHDAMYWYRQDPGQGLRLIYYSQIVNDFQKGDIAEGYSVSREKKESFPLTVTSAQKNPTAFYLCASAGLRGNQPQHFGDGTRLSIL.

The rearrangement links TRBV5-1 to TRBJ1-1; 9 bases fit TRBD1. In germline, CDR1 is SGHRS, CDR2 YFSETQ. V was pared by 4 bases and J by 3 bases, with 4 bases of the junction left unmatched. The CDR3 totals 14 residues. CDR3 sequence (DNA): TGCGCCAGCAGCCTGACAGGGGGGTACACTGAAGCTTTCTTT. It codes for CASSLTGGYTEAFF.

V usage is TRBV6-5 and J usage is TRBJ2-7, with 7 bases that match TRBD1. Trimming at V came to 6 bases and at J to 6 bases, leaving 14 bases not matched to a gene. This CDR3 region has 15 residues. Germline CDR1 and CDR2: MNHEY and SVGAGI. The CDR3 DNA reads TGTGCCAGCAGCCGGAAACAGGGGTCAGGCTCCGAGCAGTACTTC. Translation: CASSRKQGSGSEQYF.

This clone is termed large. This chain joins TRBV28 and TRBJ2-2, with no clear D. Germline-derived CDR1 and CDR2 are MDHEN and SYDVKM. The V and J ends lost 5 bases and 0 bases respectively, with 10 bases between them. CDR3 length: 15 amino acids. The CDR3 region is CASSTPSTNTGELFF. The CDR3 DNA follows: TGTGCCAGCAGTACCCCGAGTACGAACACCGGGGAGCTGTTTTTT.

V gene TRBV7-8 combines with J gene TRBJ1-5; no firm D call. The CDR3 runs to 15 residues. Looked up from germline, CDR1 is SGHVS and CDR2 is FQNEAQ. V lost 1 base and J lost 4, with 11 bases in between. The CDR3 here is CASSLVSFGNQPQHF. CDR3 in DNA: TGTGCCAGCAGCTTAGTCAGTTTTGGTAATCAGCCCCAGCATTTT.